This TCR beta chain was retrieved from a study of beta chain features in type 1 diabetes. This CDR3 has 14 residues. V gave up 0 bases and J gave up 7 bases, with 13 bases separating them. Germline V gene lookup returns CDR1 SGHDT and CDR2 YYEEEE. Isolated RNA was reverse transcribed in full, so expressed TCRB transcripts were sequenced. Clones were read by immunoSEQ multiplex PCR, and TCRdb kept only the in-frame ones, dropping some. The sample records 110,000 or so clones, about two fifths being singletons. The sample comprised stem cell memory CD4+ T cells from blood. This TCR was sampled from a woman between 18 and 30 years old in good health. The rearrangement links TRBV5-6 to TRBJ1-2; perhaps TRBD1 as D (6 bases). The CDR3 DNA follows: TGTGCCAGCAGCTTGGCGGGGGGCGATGGTGGCTACACCTTC. Protein product: CASSLAGGDGGYTF.